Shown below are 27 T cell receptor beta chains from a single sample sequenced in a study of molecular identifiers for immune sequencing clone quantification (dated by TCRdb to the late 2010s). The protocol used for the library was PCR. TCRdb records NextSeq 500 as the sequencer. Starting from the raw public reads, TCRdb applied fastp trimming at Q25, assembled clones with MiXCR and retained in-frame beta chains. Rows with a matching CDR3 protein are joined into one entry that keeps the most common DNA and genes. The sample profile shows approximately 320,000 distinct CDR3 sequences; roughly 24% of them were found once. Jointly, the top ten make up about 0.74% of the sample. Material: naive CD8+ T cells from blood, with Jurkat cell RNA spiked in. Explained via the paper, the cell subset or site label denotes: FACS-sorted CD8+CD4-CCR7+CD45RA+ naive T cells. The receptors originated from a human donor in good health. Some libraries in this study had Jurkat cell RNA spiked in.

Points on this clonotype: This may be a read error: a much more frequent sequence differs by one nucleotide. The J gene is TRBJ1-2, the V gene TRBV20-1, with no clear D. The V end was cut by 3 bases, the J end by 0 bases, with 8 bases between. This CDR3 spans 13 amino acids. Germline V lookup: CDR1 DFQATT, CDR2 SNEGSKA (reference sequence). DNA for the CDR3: TGCAGTGCTAGCTCCGAGGCTAACTATGGCTACACCTTC. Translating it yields CSASSEANYGYTF.

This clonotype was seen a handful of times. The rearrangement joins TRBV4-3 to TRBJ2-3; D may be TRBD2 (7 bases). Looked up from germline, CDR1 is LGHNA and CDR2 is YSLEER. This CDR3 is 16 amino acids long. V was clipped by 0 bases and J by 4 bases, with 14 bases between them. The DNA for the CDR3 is TGCGCCAGCAGCCAAGATCTGAGGGGGGGGGCAGATACGCAGTATTTT. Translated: CASSQDLRGGADTQYF.

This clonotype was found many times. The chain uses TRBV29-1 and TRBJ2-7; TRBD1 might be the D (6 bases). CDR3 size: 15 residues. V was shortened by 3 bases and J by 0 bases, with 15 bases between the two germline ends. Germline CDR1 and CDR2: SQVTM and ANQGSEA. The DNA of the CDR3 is TGCAGCGTTGAGATCCCCGGGACAACCTCCTACGAGCAGTACTTC. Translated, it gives CSVEIPGTTSYEQYF.

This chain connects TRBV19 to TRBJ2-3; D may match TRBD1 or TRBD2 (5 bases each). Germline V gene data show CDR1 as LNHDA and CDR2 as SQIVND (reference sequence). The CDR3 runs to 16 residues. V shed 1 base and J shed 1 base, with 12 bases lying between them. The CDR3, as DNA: TGTGCCAGTAGTATAGGTACGAGAGGGGGCACAGATACGCAGTATTTT. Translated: CASSIGTRGGTDTQYF.

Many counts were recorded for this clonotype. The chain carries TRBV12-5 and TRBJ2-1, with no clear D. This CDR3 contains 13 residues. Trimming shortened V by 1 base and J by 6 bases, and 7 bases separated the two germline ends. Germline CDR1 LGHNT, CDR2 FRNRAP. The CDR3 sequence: CASGLGSFNEQFF. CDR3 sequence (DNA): TGTGCTAGTGGTTTGGGTAGCTTCAATGAGCAGTTCTTC.

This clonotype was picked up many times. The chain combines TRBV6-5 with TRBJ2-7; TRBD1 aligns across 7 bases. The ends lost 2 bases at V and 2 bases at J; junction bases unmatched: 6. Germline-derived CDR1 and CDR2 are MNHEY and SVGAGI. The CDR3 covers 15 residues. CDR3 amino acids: CASSYHRDRPYEQYF. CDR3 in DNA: TGTGCCAGCAGTTACCACCGGGACAGACCCTACGAGCAGTACTTC.

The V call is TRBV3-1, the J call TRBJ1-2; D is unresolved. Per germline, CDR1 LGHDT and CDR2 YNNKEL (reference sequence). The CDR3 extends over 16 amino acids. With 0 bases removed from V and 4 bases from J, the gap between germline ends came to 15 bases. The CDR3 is CASSQDPSPGAYGYTF. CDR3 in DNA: TGTGCCAGCAGCCAAGATCCTTCGCCAGGCGCCTATGGCTACACCTTC. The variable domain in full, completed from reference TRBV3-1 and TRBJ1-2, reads DTAVSQTPKYLVTQMGNDKSIKCEQNLGHDTMYWYKQDSKKFLKIMFSYNNKELIINETVPNRFSPKSPDKAHLNLHINSLELGDSAVYFCASSQDPSPGAYGYTFGSGTRLTVV.

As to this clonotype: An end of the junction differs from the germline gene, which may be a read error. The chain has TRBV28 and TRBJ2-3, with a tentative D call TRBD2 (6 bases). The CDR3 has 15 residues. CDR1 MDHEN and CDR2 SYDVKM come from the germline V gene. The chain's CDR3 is CASSSQDLRRDTQCF. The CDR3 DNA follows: TGTGCCAGCAGTTCCCAGGACCTGAGGAGGGATACGCAGTGTTTT.

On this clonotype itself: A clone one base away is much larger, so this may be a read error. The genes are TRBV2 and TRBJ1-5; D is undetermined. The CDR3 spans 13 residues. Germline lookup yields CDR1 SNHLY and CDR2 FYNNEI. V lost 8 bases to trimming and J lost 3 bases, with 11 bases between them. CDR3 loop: CASGAPDNQPQHF. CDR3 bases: TGTGCCAGCGGTGCCCCTGACAATCAGCCCCAGCATTTT.

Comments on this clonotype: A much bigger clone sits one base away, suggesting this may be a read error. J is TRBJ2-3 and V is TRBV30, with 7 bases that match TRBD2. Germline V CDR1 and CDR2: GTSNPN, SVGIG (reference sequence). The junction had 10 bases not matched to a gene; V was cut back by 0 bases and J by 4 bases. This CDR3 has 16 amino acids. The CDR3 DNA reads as TGTGCCTGGAGTGTATTCGCGCTAGCGGCCTCAGATACGCAGTATTTT. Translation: CAWSVFALAASDTQYF.

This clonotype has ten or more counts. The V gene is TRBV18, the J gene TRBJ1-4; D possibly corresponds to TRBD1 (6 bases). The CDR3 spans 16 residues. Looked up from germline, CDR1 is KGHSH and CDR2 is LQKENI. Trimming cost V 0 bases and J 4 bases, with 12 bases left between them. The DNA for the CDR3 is TGTGCCAGCTCACCACCGTTCGGACAGAGTAATGAAAAACTGTTTTTT. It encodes CASSPPFGQSNEKLFF.

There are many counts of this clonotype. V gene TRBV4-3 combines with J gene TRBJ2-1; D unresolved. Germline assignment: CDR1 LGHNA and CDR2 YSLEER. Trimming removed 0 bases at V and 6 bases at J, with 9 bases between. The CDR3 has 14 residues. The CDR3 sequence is CASSQDAGSNEQFF. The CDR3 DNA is TGCGCCAGCAGCCAAGATGCAGGTAGCAATGAGCAGTTCTTC.

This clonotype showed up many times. The CDR3: CASSYTSDTQYF. In DNA form, the CDR3 reads TGTGCCAGCAGTTACACCTCAGATACGCAGTATTTT. This rearrangement joins TRBV25-1 to TRBJ2-3; unclear D gene. Germline assignment: CDR1 MGHDK and CDR2 SYGVNS. Trimming removed 5 bases at V and 4 bases at J, with 7 bases between. CDR3 length equals 12 residues.

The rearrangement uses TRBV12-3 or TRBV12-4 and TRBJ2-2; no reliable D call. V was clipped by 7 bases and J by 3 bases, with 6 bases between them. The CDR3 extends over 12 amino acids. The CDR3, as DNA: TGTGCCAGCACCCCTTACACCGGGGAGCTGTTTTTT. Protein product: CASTPYTGELFF.

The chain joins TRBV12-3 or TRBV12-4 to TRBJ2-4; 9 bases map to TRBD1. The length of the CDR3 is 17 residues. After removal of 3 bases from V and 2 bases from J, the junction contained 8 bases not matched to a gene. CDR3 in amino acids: CASSLSGQGKTKNIQYF. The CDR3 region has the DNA TGTGCCAGCAGTTTGTCGGGACAGGGTAAAACCAAAAACATTCAGTACTTC.

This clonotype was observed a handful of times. The CDR3 DNA reads TGTGCCAGCAGCGCAGCGTATGGCTACACCTTC. Translating it yields CASSAAYGYTF. The chain links TRBV9 to TRBJ1-2, with D unresolved. The V end lost 3 bases, the J end lost 5 bases, and 5 bases lay between the germline ends. The CDR3 is 11 residues long. Germline V gene lookup returns CDR1 SGDLS and CDR2 YYNGEE.

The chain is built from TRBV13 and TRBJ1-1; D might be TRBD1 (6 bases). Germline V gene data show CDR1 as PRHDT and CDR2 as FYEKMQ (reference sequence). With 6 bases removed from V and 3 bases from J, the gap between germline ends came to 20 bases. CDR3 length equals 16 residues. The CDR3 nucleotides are TGTGCCAGCAGTCCACAGGGTACAAGAAAGGACACTGAAGCTTTCTTT. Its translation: CASSPQGTRKDTEAFF.

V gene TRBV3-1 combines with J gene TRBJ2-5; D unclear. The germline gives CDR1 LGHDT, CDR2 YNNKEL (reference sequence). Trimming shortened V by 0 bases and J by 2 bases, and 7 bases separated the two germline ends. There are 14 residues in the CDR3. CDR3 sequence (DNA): TGTGCCAGCAGCCAAGATCCGATGCAAGAGACCCAGTACTTC. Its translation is CASSQDPMQETQYF.

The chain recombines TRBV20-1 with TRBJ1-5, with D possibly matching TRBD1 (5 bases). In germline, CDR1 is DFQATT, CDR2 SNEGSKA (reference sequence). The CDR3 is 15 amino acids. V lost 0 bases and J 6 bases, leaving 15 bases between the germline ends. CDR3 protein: CSARDPGEAIQPQHF. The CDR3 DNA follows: TGCAGTGCTAGAGACCCGGGGGAGGCGATTCAGCCCCAGCATTTT.

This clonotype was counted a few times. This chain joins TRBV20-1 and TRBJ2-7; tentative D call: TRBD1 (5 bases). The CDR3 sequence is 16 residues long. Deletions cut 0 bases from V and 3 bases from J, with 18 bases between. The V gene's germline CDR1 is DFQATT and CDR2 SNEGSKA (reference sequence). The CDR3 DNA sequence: TGCAGTGCTAGAGATGATAGGGCAGGGCGGATCTACGAGCAGTACTTC. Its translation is CSARDDRAGRIYEQYF.

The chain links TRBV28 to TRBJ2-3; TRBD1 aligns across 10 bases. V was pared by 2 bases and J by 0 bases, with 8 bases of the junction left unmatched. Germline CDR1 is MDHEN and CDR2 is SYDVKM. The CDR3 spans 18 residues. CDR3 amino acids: CASSLDPDRGDSTDTQYF. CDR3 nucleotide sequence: TGTGCCAGCAGTTTAGACCCGGACAGGGGGGATAGCACAGATACGCAGTATTTT. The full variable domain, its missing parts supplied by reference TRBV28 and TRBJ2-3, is DVKVTQSSRYLVKRTGEKVFLECVQDMDHENMFWYRQDPGLGLRLIYFSYDVKMKEKGDIPEGYSVSREKKERFSLILESASTNQTSMYLCASSLDPDRGDSTDTQYFGPGTRLTVL.

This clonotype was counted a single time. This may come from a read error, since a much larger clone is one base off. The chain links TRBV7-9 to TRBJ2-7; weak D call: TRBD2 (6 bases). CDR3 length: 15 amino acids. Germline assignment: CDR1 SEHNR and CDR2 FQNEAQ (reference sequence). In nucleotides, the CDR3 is TGTGCCAGCAGCTTAGTCGGGGGAGCTGGGAACGAGCGGTACTTC. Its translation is CASSLVGGAGNERYF.

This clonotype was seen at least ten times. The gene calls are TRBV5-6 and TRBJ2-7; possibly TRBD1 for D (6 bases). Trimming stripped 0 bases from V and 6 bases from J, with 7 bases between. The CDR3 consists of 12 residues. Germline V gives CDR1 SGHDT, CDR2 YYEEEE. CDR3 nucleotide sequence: TGTGCCAGCAGCTTGGGGGACACCGAGCAGTACTTC. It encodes CASSLGDTEQYF.

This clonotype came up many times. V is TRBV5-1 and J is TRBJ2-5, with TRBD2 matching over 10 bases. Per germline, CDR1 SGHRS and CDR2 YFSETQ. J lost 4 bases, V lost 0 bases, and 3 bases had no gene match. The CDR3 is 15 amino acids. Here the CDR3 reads CASSLVPSGGETQYF. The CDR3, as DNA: TGCGCCAGCAGCTTGGTCCCTAGCGGGGGAGAGACCCAGTACTTC. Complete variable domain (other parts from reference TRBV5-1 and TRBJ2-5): KAGVTQTPRYLIKTRGQQVTLSCSPISGHRSVSWYQQTPGQGLQFLFEYFSETQRNKGNFPGRFSGRQFSNSRSEMNVSTLELGDSALYLCASSLVPSGGETQYFGPGTRLLVL.

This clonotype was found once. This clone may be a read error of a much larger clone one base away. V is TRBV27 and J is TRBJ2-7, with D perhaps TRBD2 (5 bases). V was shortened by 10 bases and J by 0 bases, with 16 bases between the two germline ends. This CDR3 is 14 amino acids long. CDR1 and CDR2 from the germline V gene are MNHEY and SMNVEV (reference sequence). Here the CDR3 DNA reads TGTGCCATCAGACTCCGGGGAAGCTCCTACGAGCAGTACTTC. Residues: CAIRLRGSSYEQYF.

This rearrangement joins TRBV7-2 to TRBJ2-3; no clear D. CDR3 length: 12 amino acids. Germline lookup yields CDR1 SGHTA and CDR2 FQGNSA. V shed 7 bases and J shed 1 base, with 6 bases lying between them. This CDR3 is CASTQGTDTQYF. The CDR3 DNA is TGTGCCAGCACCCAGGGCACAGATACGCAGTATTTT.

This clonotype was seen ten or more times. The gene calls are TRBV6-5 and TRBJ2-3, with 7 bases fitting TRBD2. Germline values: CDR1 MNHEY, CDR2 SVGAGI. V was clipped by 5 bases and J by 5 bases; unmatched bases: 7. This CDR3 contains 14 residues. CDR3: CASSSGTGIDTQYF. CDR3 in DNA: TGTGCCAGCAGTAGCGGGACGGGGATAGATACGCAGTATTTT.